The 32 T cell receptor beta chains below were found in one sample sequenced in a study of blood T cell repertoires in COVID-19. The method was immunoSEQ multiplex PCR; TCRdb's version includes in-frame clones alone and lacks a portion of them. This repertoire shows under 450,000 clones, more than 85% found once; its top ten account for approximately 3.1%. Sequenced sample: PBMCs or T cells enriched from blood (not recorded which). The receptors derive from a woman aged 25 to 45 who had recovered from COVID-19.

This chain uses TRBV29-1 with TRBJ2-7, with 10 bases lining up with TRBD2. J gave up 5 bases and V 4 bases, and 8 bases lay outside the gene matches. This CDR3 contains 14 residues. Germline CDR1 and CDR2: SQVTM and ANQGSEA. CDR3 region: CSVVGLAASDEQYF. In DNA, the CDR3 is TGCAGCGTTGTTGGACTAGCGGCCTCGGACGAGCAGTACTTC.

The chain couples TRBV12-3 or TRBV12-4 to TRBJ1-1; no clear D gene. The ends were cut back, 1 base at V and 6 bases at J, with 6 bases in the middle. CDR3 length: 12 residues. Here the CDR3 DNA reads TGTGCCAGCAGTTTAGTAGGAGCTGAAGCTTTCTTT. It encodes CASSLVGAEAFF.

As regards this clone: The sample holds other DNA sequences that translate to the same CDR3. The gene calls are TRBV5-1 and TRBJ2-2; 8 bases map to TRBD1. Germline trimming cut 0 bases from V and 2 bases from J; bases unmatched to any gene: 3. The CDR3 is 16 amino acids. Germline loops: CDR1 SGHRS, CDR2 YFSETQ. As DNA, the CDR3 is TGCGCCAGCAGCTTGGCAGACAGGGGTAACACCGGGGAGCTGTTTTTT. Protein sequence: CASSLADRGNTGELFF.

CDR3 amino acids: CASRWQSNTGELFF. In DNA form, the CDR3 reads TGTGCCAGCAGGTGGCAGTCGAACACCGGGGAGCTGTTTTTT. This chain joins TRBV6-5 and TRBJ2-2; D ambiguous. The CDR3 runs to 14 residues. The V gene lost 6 bases and the J gene lost 0 bases, with 8 bases spanning the gap. The germline CDR1 and CDR2 sequences are MNHEY and SVGAGI.

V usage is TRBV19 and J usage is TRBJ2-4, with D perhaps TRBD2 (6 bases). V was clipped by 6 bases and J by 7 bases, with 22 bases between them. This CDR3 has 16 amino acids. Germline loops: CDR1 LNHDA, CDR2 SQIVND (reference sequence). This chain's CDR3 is CASRGAGSGSVNIQYF. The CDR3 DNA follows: TGTGCCAGTAGAGGGGCCGGGAGCGGGTCTGTTAACATTCAGTACTTC.

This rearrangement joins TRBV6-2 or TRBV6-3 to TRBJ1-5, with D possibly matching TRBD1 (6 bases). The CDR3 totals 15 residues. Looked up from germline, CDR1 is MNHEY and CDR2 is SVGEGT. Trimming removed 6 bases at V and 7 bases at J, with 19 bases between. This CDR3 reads CASSPSWGQGQPQHF. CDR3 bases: TGTGCCAGCAGCCCCAGTTGGGGGCAAGGGCAGCCCCAGCATTTT.

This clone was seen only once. CDR3 DNA: TGTGCCAGCAGTGAAGGCCGGGTCCTGCAGTTCTTC. Protein product: CASSEGRVLQFF. J is TRBJ2-1 and V is TRBV2; D ambiguous. Germline V lookup: CDR1 SNHLY, CDR2 FYNNEI. The CDR3 contains 12 residues. Trimming cost V 1 base and J 12 bases, with 10 bases left between them.

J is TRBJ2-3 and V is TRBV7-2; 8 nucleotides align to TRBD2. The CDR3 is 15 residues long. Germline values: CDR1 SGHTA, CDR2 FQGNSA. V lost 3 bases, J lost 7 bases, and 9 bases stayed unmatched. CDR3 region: CASSFSGTSMNTQYF. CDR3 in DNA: TGTGCCAGCAGCTTTAGCGGGACCTCGATGAATACGCAGTATTTT.

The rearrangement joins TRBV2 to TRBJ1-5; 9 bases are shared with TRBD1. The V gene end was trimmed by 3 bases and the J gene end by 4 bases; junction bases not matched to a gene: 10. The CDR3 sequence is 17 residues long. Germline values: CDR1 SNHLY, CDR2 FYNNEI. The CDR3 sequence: CASSDVYGQGLNQPQHF. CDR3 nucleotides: TGTGCCAGCAGTGATGTTTATGGACAGGGGCTAAATCAGCCCCAGCATTTT.

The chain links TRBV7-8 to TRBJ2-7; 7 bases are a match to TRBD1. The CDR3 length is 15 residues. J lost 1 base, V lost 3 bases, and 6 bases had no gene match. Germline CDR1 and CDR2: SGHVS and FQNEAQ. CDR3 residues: CASSFRDRSSYEQYF. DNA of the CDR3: TGTGCCAGCAGCTTCCGGGACAGATCTTCCTACGAGCAGTACTTC.

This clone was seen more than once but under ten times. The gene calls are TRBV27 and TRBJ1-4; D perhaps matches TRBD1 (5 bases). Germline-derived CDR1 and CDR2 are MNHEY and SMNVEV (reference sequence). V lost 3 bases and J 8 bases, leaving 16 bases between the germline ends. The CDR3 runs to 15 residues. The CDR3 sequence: CASSLTALGWEKLFF. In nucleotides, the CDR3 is TGTGCCAGCAGTTTGACAGCATTGGGGTGGGAAAAACTGTTTTTT.

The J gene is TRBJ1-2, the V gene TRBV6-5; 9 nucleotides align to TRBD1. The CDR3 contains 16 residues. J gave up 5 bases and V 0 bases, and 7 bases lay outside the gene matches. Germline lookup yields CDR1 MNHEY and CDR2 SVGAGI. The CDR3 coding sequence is TGTGCCAGCAGTTACTCGGACAGGGGAGTGGGGTATGGCTACACCTTC. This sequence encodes CASSYSDRGVGYGYTF.

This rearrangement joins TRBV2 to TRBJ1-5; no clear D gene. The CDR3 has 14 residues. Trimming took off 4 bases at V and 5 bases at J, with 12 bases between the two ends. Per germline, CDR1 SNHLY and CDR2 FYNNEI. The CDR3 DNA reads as TGTGCCAGCAGTGGACAAGTCCAGGATCAGCCCCAGCATTTT. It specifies CASSGQVQDQPQHF.

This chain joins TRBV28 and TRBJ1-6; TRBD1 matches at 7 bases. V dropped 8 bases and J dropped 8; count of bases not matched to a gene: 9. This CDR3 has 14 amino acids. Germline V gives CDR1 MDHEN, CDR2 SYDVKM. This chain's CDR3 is CASCPRQGHSPLHF. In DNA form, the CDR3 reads TGTGCCAGCTGTCCGAGACAGGGACATTCACCCCTCCACTTT.

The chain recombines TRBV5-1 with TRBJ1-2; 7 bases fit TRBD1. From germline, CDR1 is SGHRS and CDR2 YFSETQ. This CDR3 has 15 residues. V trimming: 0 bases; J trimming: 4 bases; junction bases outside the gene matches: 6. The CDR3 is CASSLVDRTVYGYTF. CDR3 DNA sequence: TGCGCCAGCAGCTTGGTGGACAGGACGGTCTATGGCTACACCTTC.

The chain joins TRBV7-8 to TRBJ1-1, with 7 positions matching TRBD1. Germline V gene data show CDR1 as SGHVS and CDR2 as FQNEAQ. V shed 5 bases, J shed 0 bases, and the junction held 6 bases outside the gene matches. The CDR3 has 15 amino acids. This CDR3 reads CASSPRDRMNTEAFF. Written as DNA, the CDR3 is TGTGCCAGCAGCCCCCGGGACAGAATGAACACTGAAGCTTTCTTT.

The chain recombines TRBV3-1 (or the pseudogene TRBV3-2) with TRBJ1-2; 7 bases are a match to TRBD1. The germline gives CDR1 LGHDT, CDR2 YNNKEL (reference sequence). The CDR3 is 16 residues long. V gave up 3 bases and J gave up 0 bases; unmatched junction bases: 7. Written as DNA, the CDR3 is TGTGCCAGCAGCCAGATCTGGAGGGGGCCTAACTATGGCTACACCTTC. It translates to CASSQIWRGPNYGYTF.

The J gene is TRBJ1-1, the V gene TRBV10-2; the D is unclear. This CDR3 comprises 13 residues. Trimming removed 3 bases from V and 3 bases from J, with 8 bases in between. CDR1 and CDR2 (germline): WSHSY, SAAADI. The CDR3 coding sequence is TGCGCCAGCAGTGACGGAGGGTACACTGAAGCTTTCTTT. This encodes CASSDGGYTEAFF.

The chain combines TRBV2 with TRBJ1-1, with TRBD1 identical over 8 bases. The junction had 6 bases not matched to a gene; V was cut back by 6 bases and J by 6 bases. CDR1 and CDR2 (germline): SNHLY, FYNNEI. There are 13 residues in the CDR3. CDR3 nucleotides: TGTGCCAGCAGGGGGACAGGCCCATCTGAAGCTTTCTTT. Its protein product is CASRGTGPSEAFF.

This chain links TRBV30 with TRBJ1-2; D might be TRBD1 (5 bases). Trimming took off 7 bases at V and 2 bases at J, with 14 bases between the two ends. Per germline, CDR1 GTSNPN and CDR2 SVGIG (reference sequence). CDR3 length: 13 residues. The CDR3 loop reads CASPAGSNYGYTF. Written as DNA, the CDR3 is TGTGCCTCCCCCGCAGGGTCCAACTATGGCTACACCTTC.

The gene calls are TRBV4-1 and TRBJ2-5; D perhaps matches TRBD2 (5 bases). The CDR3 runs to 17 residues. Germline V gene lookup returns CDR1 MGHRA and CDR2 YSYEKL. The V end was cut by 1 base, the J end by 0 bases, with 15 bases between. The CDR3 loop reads CASSQVRGLAYQETQYF. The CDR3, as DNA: TGCGCCAGCAGCCAAGTCCGAGGACTGGCGTACCAAGAGACCCAGTACTTC.

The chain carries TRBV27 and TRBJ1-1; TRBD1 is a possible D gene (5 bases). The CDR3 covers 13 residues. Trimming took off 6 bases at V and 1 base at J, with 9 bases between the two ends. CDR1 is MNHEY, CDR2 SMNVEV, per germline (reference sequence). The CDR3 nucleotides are TGTGCCAGCAGAATCAGGGAGAACACTGAAGCTTTCTTT. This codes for CASRIRENTEAFF.

The DNA of the CDR3 is TGTGCCAGCAGTAGCGTCCGCGAGCAGTACTTC. It is translated as CASSSVREQYF. The chain links TRBV28 to TRBJ2-7; D unclear. CDR3 length: 11 amino acids. V was trimmed by 5 bases and J by 6 bases, leaving 8 bases between them. Germline values: CDR1 MDHEN, CDR2 SYDVKM.

The DNA of the CDR3 is TGCGCCAGCAGCTTGACACCCGGGGGCTACACCTTC. Translated: CASSLTPGGYTF. V and J are TRBV5-1 and TRBJ1-2, with no clear D. V dropped 1 base and J dropped 8 bases, with 9 bases sitting between them. CDR3 length equals 12 residues. Per germline, CDR1 SGHRS and CDR2 YFSETQ.

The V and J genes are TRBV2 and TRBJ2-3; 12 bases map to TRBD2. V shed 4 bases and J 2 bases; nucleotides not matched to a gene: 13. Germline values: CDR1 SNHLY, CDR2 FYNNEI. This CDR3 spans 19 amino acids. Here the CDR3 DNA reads TGTGCCAGCAGTGGGGTACTAGCGGGGGGAGTGAGCGTCACAGATACGCAGTATTTT. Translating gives CASSGVLAGGVSVTDTQYF.

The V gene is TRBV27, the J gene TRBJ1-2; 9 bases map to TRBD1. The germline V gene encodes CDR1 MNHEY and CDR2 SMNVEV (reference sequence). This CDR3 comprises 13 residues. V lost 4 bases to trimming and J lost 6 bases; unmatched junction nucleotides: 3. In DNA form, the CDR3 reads TGTGCCAGCAGTTCGACAGGGGGAAATGGCTACACCTTC. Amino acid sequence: CASSSTGGNGYTF.

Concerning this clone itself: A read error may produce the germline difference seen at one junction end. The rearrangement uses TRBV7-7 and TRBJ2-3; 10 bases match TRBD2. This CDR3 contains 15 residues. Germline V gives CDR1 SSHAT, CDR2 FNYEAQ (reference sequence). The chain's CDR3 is CASSLGLAFTDTQYF. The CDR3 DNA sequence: TGTGCTAGCAGCCTGGGACTAGCGTTCACAGATACGCAGTATTTT.

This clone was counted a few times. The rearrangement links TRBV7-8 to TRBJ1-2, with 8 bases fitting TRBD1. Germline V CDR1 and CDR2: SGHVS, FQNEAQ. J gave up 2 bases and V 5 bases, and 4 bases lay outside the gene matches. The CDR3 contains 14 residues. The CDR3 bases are TGTGCCAGCAGCCCAGGACAGGGCAACTATGGCTACACCTTC. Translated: CASSPGQGNYGYTF. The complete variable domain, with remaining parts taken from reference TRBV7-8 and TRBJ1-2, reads GAGVSQSPRYKVAKRGQDVALRCDPISGHVSLFWYQQALGQGPEFLTYFQNEAQLDKSGLPSDRFFAERPEGSVSTLKIQRTQQEDSAVYLCASSPGQGNYGYTFGSGTRLTVV.

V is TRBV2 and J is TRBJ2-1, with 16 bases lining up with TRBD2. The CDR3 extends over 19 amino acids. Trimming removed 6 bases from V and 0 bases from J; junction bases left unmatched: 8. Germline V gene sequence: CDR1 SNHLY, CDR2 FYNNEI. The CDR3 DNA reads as TGTGCCAGCAGAAGTACGGGACTAGCGGGAGGGAGCTCCTACAATGAGCAGTTCTTC. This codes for CASRSTGLAGGSSYNEQFF. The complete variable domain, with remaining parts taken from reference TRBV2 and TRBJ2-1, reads EPEVTQTPSHQVTQMGQEVILRCVPISNHLYFYWYRQILGQKVEFLVSFYNNEISEKSEIFDDQFSVERPDGSNFTLKIRSTKLEDSAMYFCASRSTGLAGGSSYNEQFFGPGTRLTVL.

This chain's CDR3 is CAISESGGLNTGELFF. The CDR3 DNA reads as TGTGCCATCAGTGAGTCAGGGGGTCTTAACACCGGGGAGCTGTTTTTT. The rearrangement joins TRBV10-3 to TRBJ2-2; tentatively, D is TRBD1 (6 bases). Deletions cut 0 bases from V and 2 bases from J, with 10 bases between. Germline V gene data show CDR1 as ENHRY and CDR2 as SYGVKD. This CDR3 has 16 residues.

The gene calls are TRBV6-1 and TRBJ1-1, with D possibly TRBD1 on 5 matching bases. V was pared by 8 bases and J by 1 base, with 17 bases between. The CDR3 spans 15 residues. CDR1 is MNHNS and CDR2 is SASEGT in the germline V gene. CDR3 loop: CASSAGGGPNTEAFF. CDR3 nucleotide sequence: TGTGCCAGCTCTGCGGGGGGAGGGCCGAACACTGAAGCTTTCTTT.

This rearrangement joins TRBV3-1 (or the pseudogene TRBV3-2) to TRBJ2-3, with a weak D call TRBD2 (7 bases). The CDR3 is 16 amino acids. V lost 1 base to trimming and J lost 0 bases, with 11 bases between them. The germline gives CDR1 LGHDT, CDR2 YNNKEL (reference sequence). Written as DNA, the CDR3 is TGTGCCAGCAGCCAAGGGGGGGGCCTTAGCACAGATACGCAGTATTTT. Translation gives CASSQGGGLSTDTQYF.